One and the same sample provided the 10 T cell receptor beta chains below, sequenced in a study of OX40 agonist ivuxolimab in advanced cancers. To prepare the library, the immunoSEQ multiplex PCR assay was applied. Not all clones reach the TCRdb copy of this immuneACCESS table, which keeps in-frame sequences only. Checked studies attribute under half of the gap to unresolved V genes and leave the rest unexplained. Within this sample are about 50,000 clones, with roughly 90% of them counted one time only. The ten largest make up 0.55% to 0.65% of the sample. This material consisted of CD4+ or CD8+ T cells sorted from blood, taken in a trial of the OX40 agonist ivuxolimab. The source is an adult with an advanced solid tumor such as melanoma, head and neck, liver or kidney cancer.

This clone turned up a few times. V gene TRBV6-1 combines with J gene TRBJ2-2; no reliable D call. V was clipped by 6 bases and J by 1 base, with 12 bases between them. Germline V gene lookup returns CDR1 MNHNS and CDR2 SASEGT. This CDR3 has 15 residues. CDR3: CASSRLFGNTGELFF. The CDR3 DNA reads TGTGCCAGCAGCCGTCTATTCGGGAACACCGGGGAGCTGTTTTTT.

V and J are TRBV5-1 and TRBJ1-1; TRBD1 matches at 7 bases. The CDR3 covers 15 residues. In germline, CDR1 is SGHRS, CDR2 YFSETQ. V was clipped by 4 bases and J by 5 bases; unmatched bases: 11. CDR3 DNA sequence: TGCGCCAGCAGCATTCACAGGGGAGGGCAAACTGAAGCTTTCTTT. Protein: CASSIHRGGQTEAFF.

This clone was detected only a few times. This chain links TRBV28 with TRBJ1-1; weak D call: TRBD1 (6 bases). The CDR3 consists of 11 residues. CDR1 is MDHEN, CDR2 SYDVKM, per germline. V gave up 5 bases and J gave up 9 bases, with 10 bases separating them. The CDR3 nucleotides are TGTGCCAGCAGTACAGGACAGAAAGCTTTCTTT. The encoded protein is CASSTGQKAFF.

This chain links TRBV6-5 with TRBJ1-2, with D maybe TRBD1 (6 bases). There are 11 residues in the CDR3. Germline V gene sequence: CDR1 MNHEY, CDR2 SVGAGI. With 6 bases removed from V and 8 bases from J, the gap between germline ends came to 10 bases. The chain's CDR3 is CASRQGLGYTF. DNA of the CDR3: TGTGCCAGCAGACAGGGATTAGGCTACACCTTC.

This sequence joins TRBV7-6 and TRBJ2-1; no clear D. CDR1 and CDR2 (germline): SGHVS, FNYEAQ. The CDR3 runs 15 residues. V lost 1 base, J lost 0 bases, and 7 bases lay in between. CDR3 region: CASSLGASSYNEQFF. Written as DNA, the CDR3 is TGTGCCAGCAGCTTAGGCGCTAGCTCCTACAATGAGCAGTTCTTC.

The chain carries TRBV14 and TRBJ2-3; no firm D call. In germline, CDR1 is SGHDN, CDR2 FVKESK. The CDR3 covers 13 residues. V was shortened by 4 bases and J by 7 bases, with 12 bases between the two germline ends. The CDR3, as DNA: TGTGCCAGCAGCCTCAAAGCTCCGTATACGCAGTATTTT. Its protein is CASSLKAPYTQYF.

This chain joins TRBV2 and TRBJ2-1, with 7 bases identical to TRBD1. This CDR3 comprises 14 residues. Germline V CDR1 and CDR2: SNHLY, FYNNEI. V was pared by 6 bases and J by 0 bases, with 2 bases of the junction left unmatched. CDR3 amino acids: CASRGQTSYNEQFF. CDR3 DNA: TGTGCCAGCAGGGGACAGACCTCCTACAATGAGCAGTTCTTC. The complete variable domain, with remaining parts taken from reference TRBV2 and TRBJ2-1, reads EPEVTQTPSHQVTQMGQEVILRCVPISNHLYFYWYRQILGQKVEFLVSFYNNEISEKSEIFDDQFSVERPDGSNFTLKIRSTKLEDSAMYFCASRGQTSYNEQFFGPGTRLTVL.

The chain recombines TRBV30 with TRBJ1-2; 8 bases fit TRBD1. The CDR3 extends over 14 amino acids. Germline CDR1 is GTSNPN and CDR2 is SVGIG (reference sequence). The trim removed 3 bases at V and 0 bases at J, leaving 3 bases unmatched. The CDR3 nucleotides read TGTGCCTGGAGACTACAGGGGGCTAACTATGGCTACACCTTC. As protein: CAWRLQGANYGYTF.

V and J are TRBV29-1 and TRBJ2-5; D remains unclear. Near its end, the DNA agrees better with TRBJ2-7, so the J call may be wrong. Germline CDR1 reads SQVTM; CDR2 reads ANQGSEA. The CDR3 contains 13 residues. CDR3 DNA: TGCAGCGTTGAAGGGCTGGGCTCCTACGAGCAGTACTTC. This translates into CSVEGLGSYEQYF.

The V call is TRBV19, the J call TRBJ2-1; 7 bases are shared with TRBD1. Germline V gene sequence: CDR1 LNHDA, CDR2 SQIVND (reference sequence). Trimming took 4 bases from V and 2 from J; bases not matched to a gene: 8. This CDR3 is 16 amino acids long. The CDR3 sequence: CASSTRSRGTYNEQFF. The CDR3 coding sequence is TGTGCCAGTAGTACTCGGAGCAGGGGGACCTACAATGAGCAGTTCTTC.